These 14 T cell receptor beta chains share one sample of origin, sequenced in a study of blood T cells in healthy people across ages. Primed by a sample-barcoded 5' primer and a J-beta primer mix, a second PCR proceeded for 7 to 11 cycles. Each CDR3 protein gets one entry after TCRdb re-called the 5' RACE reads with MiXCR. Among about 640,000 distinct CDR3 sequences listed, around 31% were seen once. Source material: blood. The receptors derive from an elderly woman in good health.

This clonotype was seen more than once but under ten times. The chain has TRBV29-1 and TRBJ1-1; D is unclear. CDR1 is SQVTM and CDR2 is ANQGSEA in the germline V gene. The V end lost 7 bases, the J end lost 1 base, and 13 bases lay between the germline ends. The CDR3 is made up of 13 amino acids. CDR3 amino acids: CSGETSPNTEAFF. The CDR3 DNA sequence: TGCAGCGGTGAGACATCGCCGAACACTGAAGCTTTCTTT.

In its sample, this clonotype was seen a few times. This chain connects TRBV20-1 to TRBJ1-1; TRBD1 matches at 7 bases. The CDR3 is made up of 13 amino acids. With 6 bases clipped from V and 5 bases from J, the junction kept 9 bases outside the gene matches. Germline CDR1 and CDR2: DFQATT and SNEGSKA (reference sequence). The CDR3 loop reads CSAYDRAGTEAFF. Here the CDR3 DNA reads TGCAGTGCCTACGACAGGGCCGGGACTGAAGCTTTCTTT.

This sequence joins TRBV5-1 and TRBJ2-5; D is ambiguous. The J call could be wrong; TRBJ2-7 is a better fit for the DNA end. CDR1 and CDR2 from the germline V gene are SGHRS and YFSETQ. This CDR3 comprises 11 residues. This CDR3 reads CASGSSHEQYF. The CDR3 region has the DNA TGCGCCAGCGGCTCATCCCACGAGCAGTACTTC.

This clonotype showed up just once. V is TRBV29-1 and J is TRBJ2-3; D is perhaps TRBD2 (6 bases). The V gene's germline CDR1 is SQVTM and CDR2 ANQGSEA. The CDR3 loop spans 15 amino acids. The V gene lost 6 bases and the J gene lost 3 bases, with 19 bases spanning the gap. The CDR3 nucleotides read TGCAGCGTGGGGGGAAATGGCGACAGTACAGATACGCAGTATTTT. This gives the protein CSVGGNGDSTDTQYF.

In this sample, this clonotype turned up a few times. The chain has TRBV27 and TRBJ2-7, with 13 positions matching TRBD2. Trimming removed 5 bases from V and 2 bases from J; junction bases left unmatched: 3. Germline CDR1 is MNHEY and CDR2 is SMNVEV (reference sequence). This CDR3 region has 15 residues. The CDR3 DNA reads as TGTGCCAGCAGTAGGACTAGCGGGGGAACCTACGAGCAGTACTTC. Translation gives CASSRTSGGTYEQYF.

In its sample, this clonotype was seen a few times. This clone may be a read error of a much larger clone one base away. V usage is TRBV3-1 and J usage is TRBJ2-1; D is ambiguous. TRBJ2-7 explains the end of the DNA better; the J call may be wrong. Germline V CDR1 and CDR2: LGHDT, YNNKEL (reference sequence). The length of the CDR3 is 15 residues. CDR3 DNA: TGTGCCAGCAGCCAACAGCGAACCGTTCACAATGAGCAGTACTTC. This gives the protein CASSQQRTVHNEQYF.

This clonotype appeared a single time. This may come from a read error, since a much larger clone is one base off. V is TRBV12-3 or TRBV12-4 and J is TRBJ2-1, with TRBD2 identical over 7 bases. The CDR3 totals 16 residues. The V gene end was trimmed by 3 bases and the J gene end by 3 bases; junction bases not matched to a gene: 8. The CDR3 nucleotides are TGTGCCAGCAGTTTGGCCGGGGGGTCCTTCTACAATGAGCAGTTCTTC. Its translation is CASSLAGGSFYNEQFF.

This clonotype showed up many times. The rearrangement joins TRBV28 to TRBJ1-6; no reliable D call. The ends were cut back, 6 bases at V and 7 bases at J, with 10 bases in the middle. The CDR3 runs 13 residues. Germline V CDR1 and CDR2: MDHEN, SYDVKM. The CDR3 spells CASRGGRNSPLHF. The CDR3 nucleotides read TGTGCCAGCAGGGGCGGCAGGAATTCACCCCTCCACTTT.

This clonotype was seen at least ten times. The J gene is TRBJ2-1, the V gene TRBV7-3; 9 nucleotides align to TRBD2. Trimming took 5 bases from V and 3 from J; bases not matched to a gene: 8. The CDR3 covers 16 residues. Germline CDR1 and CDR2: SGHTA and FQGTGA. CDR3 sequence (DNA): TGTGCCAGCAGCCCGGGGACTAGCTCCAACTACAATGAGCAGTTCTTC. Translation: CASSPGTSSNYNEQFF.

This clonotype was counted at least ten times. This chain joins TRBV3-1 and TRBJ2-7; TRBD2 is a possible D gene (5 bases). V shed 4 bases and J shed 0 bases, with 13 bases lying between them. Germline loops: CDR1 LGHDT, CDR2 YNNKEL (reference sequence). The CDR3 is 15 amino acids. In DNA, the CDR3 is TGTGCCAGCAGCCCCACACTAGACCCCTCCTACGAGCAGTACTTC. Its translation: CASSPTLDPSYEQYF.

This clonotype was counted a few times. The V call is TRBV20-1, the J call TRBJ2-3; 8 bases are a match to TRBD2. Germline V CDR1 and CDR2: DFQATT, SNEGSKA (reference sequence). V gave up 2 bases and J gave up 7 bases; unmatched junction bases: 11. The CDR3 spans 15 residues. In DNA, the CDR3 is TGCAGTGCTAGACCGGGAACGGGGGGGCTCAATACGCAGTATTTT. Residues: CSARPGTGGLNTQYF.

Comment on this clonotype: This may come from a read error, since a much larger clone is one base off. V usage is TRBV7-9 and J usage is TRBJ1-2; TRBD1 agrees at 7 bases. J lost 10 bases, V lost 2 bases, and 10 bases had no gene match. CDR1 is SEHNR, CDR2 FQNEAQ, per germline (reference sequence). The CDR3 consists of 14 residues. The CDR3 bases are TGTGCCAGCAGCTTAAGTGGACAGGCCGGAGACTACACCTTC. Protein product: CASSLSGQAGDYTF.

The J gene is TRBJ2-1, the V gene TRBV20-1; the D is unclear. This CDR3 contains 13 residues. V was pared by 6 bases and J by 3 bases, with 12 bases between. Germline CDR1 reads DFQATT; CDR2 reads SNEGSKA (reference sequence). The CDR3 nucleotides are TGCAGTGCCACCGGCGGAGTCTACAATGAGCAGTTCTTC. Encoded protein: CSATGGVYNEQFF.

This clonotype occurred a few times. The J gene is TRBJ1-1, the V gene TRBV29-1; D ambiguous. V lost 4 bases to trimming and J lost 1 base, with 7 bases between them. The CDR3 is 12 amino acids. CDR1 and CDR2 from the germline V gene are SQVTM and ANQGSEA. DNA for the CDR3: TGCAGCGTTGTTGAGACGAACACTGAAGCTTTCTTT. It yields the protein CSVVETNTEAFF.